This T cell receptor (beta chain) came from a study of blood T cell repertoires in COVID-19. This CDR3 has 13 residues. After removal of 5 bases from V and 5 bases from J, the junction contained 4 bases not matched to a gene. Germline loops: CDR1 MNHNY, CDR2 SVGAGI (reference sequence). This clone was seen more than once but under ten times. The sample contains more than one DNA sequence encoding this CDR3. Produced via immunoSEQ multiplex PCR; TCRdb's table is partial and in-frame only. In the table there are about 220,000 clones, roughly 84% of which are singletons. Material: peripheral blood. The genes are TRBV6-6 and TRBJ1-2; 8 bases agree with TRBD1. The source is an elderly woman with acute or convalescent COVID-19. CDR3 residues: CASSGQGDYGYTF. CDR3 nucleotides: TGTGCCAGCAGTGGACAGGGCGATTATGGCTACACCTTC.